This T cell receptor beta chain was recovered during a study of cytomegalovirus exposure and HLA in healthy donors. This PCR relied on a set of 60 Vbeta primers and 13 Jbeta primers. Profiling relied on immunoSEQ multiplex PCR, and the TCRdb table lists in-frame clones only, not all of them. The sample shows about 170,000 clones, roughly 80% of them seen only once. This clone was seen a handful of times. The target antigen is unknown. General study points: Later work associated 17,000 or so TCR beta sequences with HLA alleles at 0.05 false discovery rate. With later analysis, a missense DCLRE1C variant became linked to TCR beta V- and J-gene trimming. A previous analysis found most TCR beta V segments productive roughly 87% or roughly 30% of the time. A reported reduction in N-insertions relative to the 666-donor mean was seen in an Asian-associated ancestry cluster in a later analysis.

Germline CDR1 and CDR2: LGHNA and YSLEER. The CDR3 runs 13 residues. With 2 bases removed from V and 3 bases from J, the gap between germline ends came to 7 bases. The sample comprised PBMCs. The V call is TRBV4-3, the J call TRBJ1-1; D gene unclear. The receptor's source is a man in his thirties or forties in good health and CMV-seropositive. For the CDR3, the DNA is TGCGCCAGCAGCCAATATACGGACACTGAAGCTTTCTTT. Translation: CASSQYTDTEAFF.